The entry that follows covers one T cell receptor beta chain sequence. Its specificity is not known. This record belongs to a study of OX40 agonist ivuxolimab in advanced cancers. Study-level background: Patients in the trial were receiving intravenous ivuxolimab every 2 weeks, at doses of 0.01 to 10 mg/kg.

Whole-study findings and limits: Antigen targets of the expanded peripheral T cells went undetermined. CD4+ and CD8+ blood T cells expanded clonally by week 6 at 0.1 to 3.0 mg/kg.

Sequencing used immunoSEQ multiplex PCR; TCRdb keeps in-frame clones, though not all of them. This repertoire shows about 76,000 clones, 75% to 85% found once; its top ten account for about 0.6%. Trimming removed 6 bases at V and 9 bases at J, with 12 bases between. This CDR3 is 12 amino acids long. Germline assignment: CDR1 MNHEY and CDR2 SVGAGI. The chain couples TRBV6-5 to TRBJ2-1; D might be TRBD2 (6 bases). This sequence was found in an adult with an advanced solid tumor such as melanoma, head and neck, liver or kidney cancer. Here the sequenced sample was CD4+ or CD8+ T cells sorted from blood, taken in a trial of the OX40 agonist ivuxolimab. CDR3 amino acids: CASSRERVEQFF. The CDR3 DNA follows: TGTGCCAGCAGCCGCGAGCGGGTTGAGCAGTTCTTC.